Here is one T cell receptor beta chain with its context. This clonotype was observed at least ten times. The clone's antigen remains unknown. The record has no base qualities; no much larger clone is one base away. The method was PCR. Sequencing was performed on an Illumina HiSeq 2500. TCR library preparation used molecular barcoding, with unique molecular identifiers applied to normalize quantification of the TCRbeta repertoire. TCRdb itself trimmed the public reads at Q25 with fastp, ran MiXCR and retained productive beta chains. Each record represents a unique CDR3 protein, reported with the most common genes and DNA among its rows. Present in this sample are about 98,000 distinct CDR3 sequences, around 6.1% of which were seen just once. The ten top clones hold 6% to 7% of the sample. The data were taken from a study of T-cell reconstitution after alpha-beta-depleted transplantation in children (dated by TCRdb to the mid-2010s). Study-wide context: T-cell immune reconstitution after TCRalphabeta/CD19-depleted allogeneic hematopoietic cell transplantation in children was quantitatively tracked in the study by means of TCR repertoire profiling. The full study reports these points: Hyperexpanded clone frequencies declined over subsequent months; after one year, T-cell counts and TCRbeta diversity were mostly attributed to newly produced T cells. About two months after transplant, the apparently early recovery of alphabetaT-cell counts reportedly depended on just several hundred clones that had expanded rapidly and came from non-depleted graft cells. In some patients, the high TCRbeta diversity seen at day 60 was put down to recipient T cells and intrathymic progenitors that had survived conditioning.

Taken from cysteine to phenylalanine, the CDR3 has 15 residues. Left in the record is the CDR3 DNA by itself, 45 bases read in frame from the first base. Per the germline V gene (reference sequence), SEHNR is the CDR1 and FQNEAQ is the CDR2. Relative to germline, V is 2 bases shorter and J is 8 bases shorter, with 16 bases between their ends. According to the study, the label for this sample's time point signals: day 60 (about 2 months) after transplantation. The treatment or condition label for this specimen denotes: allogeneic hematopoietic cell transplantation with graft depleted of TCRalphabeta T cells and CD19 B cells. TCRalphabeta/CD19-depleted allogeneic hematopoietic cell grafts were given to the transplant recipients, all of whom were children.

The chain is encoded by TRBV7-9 joined to TRBJ2-1; the D gene is perhaps TRBD1 or TRBD2, each of them matching over 6 bases. The source was PBMCs, mostly from graft donor cells, collected 60 days after TCRalphabeta/CD19-depleted stem cell transplant. The TCR comes from a female patient between 2 and 15 years old who had a stem cell transplant for Fanconi anemia, so the T cells may come from the graft donor. The CDR3: CASSLFLARGDEQFF. The DNA sequence is as follows: TGTGCCAGCAGCTTATTCTTAGCGAGGGGGGATGAGCAGTTCTTC.